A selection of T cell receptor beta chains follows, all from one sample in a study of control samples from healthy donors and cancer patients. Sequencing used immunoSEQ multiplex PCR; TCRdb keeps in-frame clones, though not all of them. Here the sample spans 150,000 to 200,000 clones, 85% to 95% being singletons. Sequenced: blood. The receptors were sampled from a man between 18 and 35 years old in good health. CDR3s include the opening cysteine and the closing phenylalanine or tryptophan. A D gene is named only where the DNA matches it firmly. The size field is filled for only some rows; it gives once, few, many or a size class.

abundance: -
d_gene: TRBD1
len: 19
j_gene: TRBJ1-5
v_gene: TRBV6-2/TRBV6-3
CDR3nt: TGTGCCAGCAGTTATATGTTCGGGACAGGGGGCAAGAGCAATCAGCCCCAGCATTTT
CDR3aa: CASSYMFGTGGKSNQPQHF

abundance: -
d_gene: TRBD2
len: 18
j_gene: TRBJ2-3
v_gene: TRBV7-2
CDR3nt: TGTGCCAGCAGGTTGCCCCGAACCGGGACTACCAGTCAGTTGGGGCAGTATTTT
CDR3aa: CASRLPRTGTTSQLGQYF

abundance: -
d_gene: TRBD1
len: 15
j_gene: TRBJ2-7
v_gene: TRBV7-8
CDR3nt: TGTGCCAGCGGACCTCTGGGACAGGCTTTCTACGAGCAGTACTTC
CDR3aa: CASGPLGQAFYEQYF

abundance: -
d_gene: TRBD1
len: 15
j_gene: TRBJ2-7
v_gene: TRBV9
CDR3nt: TGTGCCAGCAGCGTTTCGCAGGGGGCTCCCTACGAGCAGTACTTC
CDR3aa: CASSVSQGAPYEQYF

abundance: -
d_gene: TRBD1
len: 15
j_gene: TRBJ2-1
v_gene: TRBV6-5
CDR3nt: TGTGCCAGCAGTTACTCCCGACAGGGAGAGGGTGAGCAGTTCTTC
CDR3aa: CASSYSRQGEGEQFF

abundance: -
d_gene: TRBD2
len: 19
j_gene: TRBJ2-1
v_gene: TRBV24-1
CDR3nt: TGTGCCACCAGTGATTCACTAGCGGGGGCCTCGAGCTCCTACAATGAGCAGTTCTTC
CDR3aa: CATSDSLAGASSSYNEQFF

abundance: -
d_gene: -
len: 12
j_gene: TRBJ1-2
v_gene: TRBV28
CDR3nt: TGTGCCACAAACAGGGAATTTTATGGCTACACCTTC
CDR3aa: CATNREFYGYTF

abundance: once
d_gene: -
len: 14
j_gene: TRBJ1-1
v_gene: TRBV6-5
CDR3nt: TGTGCCAGCAGCAAAGCGGCCTTCAACACTGAAGCTTTCTTT
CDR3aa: CASSKAAFNTEAFF

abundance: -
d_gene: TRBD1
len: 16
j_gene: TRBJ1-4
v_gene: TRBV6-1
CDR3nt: TGTGCCAGCAGTGAAGGAAGGAACAGGGGGCTTGAAAAACTGTTTTTT
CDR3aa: CASSEGRNRGLEKLFF

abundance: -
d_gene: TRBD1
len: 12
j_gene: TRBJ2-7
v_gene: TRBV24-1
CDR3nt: TGTGCCACCAGTGATGGTTCAGGGGGACAGTACTTC
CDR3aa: CATSDGSGGQYF

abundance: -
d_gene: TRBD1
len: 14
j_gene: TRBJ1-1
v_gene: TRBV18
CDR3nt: TGTGCCAGCTCACCAACCCAGGGGGCGACTGAAGCTTTCTTT
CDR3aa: CASSPTQGATEAFF

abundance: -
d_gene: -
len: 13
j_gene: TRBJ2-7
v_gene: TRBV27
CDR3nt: TGTGCCAGCAGTTTATCGCTGAGGAGCGAGCAGTACTTC
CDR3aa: CASSLSLRSEQYF

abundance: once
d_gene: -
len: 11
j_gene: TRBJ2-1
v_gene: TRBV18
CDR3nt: TGTGCCAGCTCACCTAGGGACGAGCAGTTCTTC
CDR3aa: CASSPRDEQFF

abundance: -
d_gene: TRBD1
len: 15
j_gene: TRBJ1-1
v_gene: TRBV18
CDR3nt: TGTGCCAGCTCACCTCGGACAGGGCAGAACACTGAAGCTTTCTTT
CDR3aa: CASSPRTGQNTEAFF

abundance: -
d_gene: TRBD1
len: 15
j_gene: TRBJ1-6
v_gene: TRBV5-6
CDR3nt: TGTGCCAGCAGCCAAGGGACAGGCTATAATTCACCCCTCCACTTT
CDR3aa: CASSQGTGYNSPLHF

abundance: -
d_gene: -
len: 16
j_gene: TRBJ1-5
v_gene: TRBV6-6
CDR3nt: TGTGCCAGCAGCCAAGGGGGGGACGGATACAATCAGCCCCAGCATTTT
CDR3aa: CASSQGGDGYNQPQHF

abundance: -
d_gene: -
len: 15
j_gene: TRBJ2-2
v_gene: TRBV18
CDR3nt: TGTGCCAGCTCACCACCTCTTCCGAACACCGGGGAGCTGTTTTTT
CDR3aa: CASSPPLPNTGELFF

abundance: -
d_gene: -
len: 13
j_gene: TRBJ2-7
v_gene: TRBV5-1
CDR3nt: TGCGCCAGCAGCTTGAGGGTCTCCTACGAGCAGTACTTC
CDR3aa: CASSLRVSYEQYF

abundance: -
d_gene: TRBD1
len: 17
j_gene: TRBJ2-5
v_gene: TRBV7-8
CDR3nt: TGTGCCAGCAGCTTAGCGGAGAGGGGGCACGGCCAAGAGACCCAGTACTTC
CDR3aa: CASSLAERGHGQETQYF

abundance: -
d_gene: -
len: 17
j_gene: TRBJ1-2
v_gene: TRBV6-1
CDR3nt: TGTGCCAGCAGTGAAAGTCGTTTCGGGACGGCCGGGGATGGCTACACCTTC
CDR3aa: CASSESRFGTAGDGYTF